A single T cell receptor beta chain is shown here with its context. As yet, its antigen is unknown. Isolated RNA was reverse transcribed in full, so expressed TCRB transcripts were sequenced. The protocol was immunoSEQ multiplex PCR, while the TCRdb copy is restricted to in-frame clones and leaves out a portion. The repertoire holds some 200,000 clones, with 9.5% to 13% as singletons. The sample originates from a study of beta chain features in type 1 diabetes. About the study: Sorted cell examination encompassed 85 million to 130 million cells across all samples.

Germline V gene data show CDR1 as GTSNPN and CDR2 as SVGIG (reference sequence). This CDR3 comprises 13 residues. Findings and caveats of the study: Reads derived from cDNA could over-represent cells showing high TCR expression.

Based on CD45RO/CCR7/CD25/CD127/CD95/CD27, CD4+ regulatory, stem cell-like memory, naive and central memory cells were sorted. Populations obtained by sorting all exceeded 98% purity. Specimen: central memory CD4+ T cells from blood. V gene TRBV30 combines with J gene TRBJ2-5; a weak D match, TRBD2 (5 bases). The DNA end lines up better with TRBJ2-7; the J call may be wrong. This TCR was sampled from a man between 18 and 29 years old in good health. The DNA of the CDR3 is TGTGCCTGGGGGAGATCGAGCTCCTACGAGCAGTACTTC. It yields the protein CAWGRSSSYEQYF.